A single sample is the source of the 28 T cell receptor beta chains below, sequenced in a study of Ad26.COV2.S vaccination and SARS-CoV-2 variants. Sequencing used immunoSEQ multiplex PCR; TCRdb keeps in-frame clones, though not all of them. The sample holds about 330,000 clones, 90% seen once. Documented treatment: 19 received Ad26.COV2.S at low or high dose, single or two shots; several received placebo; per-sample allocation not given. At day 63 after the first vaccine or placebo injection, samples were drawn. The source was peripheral blood, collected in a trial of Ad26.COV2.S vaccine versus placebo. These receptors all come from a person aged 18-60 years who received the Ad26.COV2.S COVID-19 vaccine or a placebo.

CDR3 bases: TGTGCCAGCAGCTTACCAGGTCTCTATGGCTACACCTTC. Encoded protein: CASSLPGLYGYTF. The V gene is TRBV7-2, the J gene TRBJ1-2; D call uncertain. V was trimmed by 2 bases and J by 4 bases, leaving 8 bases between them. This CDR3 has 13 amino acids. From germline, CDR1 is SGHTA and CDR2 FQGNSA.

The CDR3 here is CASSLFTPGTVNNEQFF. The CDR3 nucleotides read TGTGCCAGCAGCTTATTTACCCCCGGGACAGTCAACAATGAGCAGTTCTTC. The rearrangement links TRBV13 to TRBJ2-1; 7 bases match TRBD1. The V gene end was trimmed by 2 bases and the J gene end by 5 bases; junction bases not matched to a gene: 12. This CDR3 region has 17 residues. Germline V gives CDR1 PRHDT, CDR2 FYEKMQ (reference sequence).

The J gene is TRBJ1-2, the V gene TRBV4-1, with TRBD1 identical over 7 bases. This CDR3 has 16 amino acids. CDR1 and CDR2 from the germline V gene are MGHRA and YSYEKL. V dropped 4 bases and J dropped 6; count of bases not matched to a gene: 14. CDR3 bases: TGCGCCAGCAGCCCGCCTATACAGGGGCGACTTGATGGCTACACCTTC. Translating gives CASSPPIQGRLDGYTF.

V and J are TRBV9 and TRBJ2-2, with D maybe TRBD2 (5 bases). CDR3 size: 16 residues. Trimming took 0 bases from V and 0 from J, leaving 9 bases between them. From germline, CDR1 is SGDLS and CDR2 YYNGEE. The DNA for the CDR3 is TGTGCCAGCAGCGTAGCTCTAGCCGCGAACACCGGGGAGCTGTTTTTT. Protein: CASSVALAANTGELFF.

This clone showed up just once. V gene TRBV2 combines with J gene TRBJ2-5; 8 nucleotides align to TRBD2. Losses at the gene ends were 4 bases for V and 6 bases for J; bases not matched to a gene: 10. CDR1 and CDR2 (germline): SNHLY, FYNNEI. The CDR3 is made up of 15 amino acids. CDR3 DNA: TGTGCCAGCAGTGGCCTCGACGGGAGGGCGAAGACCCAGTACTTC. Protein product: CASSGLDGRAKTQYF.

The chain employs TRBV7-2 and TRBJ2-2; 10 nucleotides match TRBD2. V trimming: 1 base; J trimming: 4 bases; junction bases outside the gene matches: 9. Germline V gives CDR1 SGHTA, CDR2 FQGNSA. This CDR3 spans 18 amino acids. The CDR3 sequence is CASSLESLAGAPTGELFF. DNA of the CDR3: TGTGCCAGCAGCTTAGAGTCCCTAGCGGGAGCCCCCACCGGGGAGCTGTTTTTT.

This clone was detected ten times or more. V and J are TRBV18 and TRBJ1-1; 7 bases agree with TRBD1. Germline V lookup: CDR1 KGHSH, CDR2 LQKENI. V lost 2 bases and J lost 3; bases outside the gene matches: 9. The CDR3 is 16 amino acids. CDR3 nucleotides: TGTGCCAGCTCACCAGGGGAACAGGGGATACACACTGAAGCTTTCTTT. It codes for CASSPGEQGIHTEAFF.

The V and J genes are TRBV6-2 or TRBV6-3 and TRBJ2-3, with D unresolved. The V gene lost 3 bases and the J gene lost 9 bases, with 13 bases spanning the gap. The germline V gene encodes CDR1 MNHEY and CDR2 SVGEGT. The CDR3 runs to 13 residues. The CDR3 DNA reads as TGTGCCAGCAGTTATGCGTCCGAGGTCACGCAGTATTTT. It translates to CASSYASEVTQYF.

V is TRBV27 and J is TRBJ2-5; D may be TRBD2 (7 bases). The CDR3 consists of 16 residues. Germline assignment: CDR1 MNHEY and CDR2 SMNVEV (reference sequence). V was shortened by 5 bases and J by 4 bases, with 20 bases between the two germline ends. The CDR3 sequence: CASSLARGARRETQYF. CDR3 in DNA: TGTGCCAGCAGTCTCGCCCGGGGGGCGCGGAGAGAGACCCAGTACTTC.

The V call is TRBV19, the J call TRBJ2-7; 9 bases map to TRBD1. The CDR3 length is 13 residues. Losses at the gene ends were 5 bases for V and 5 bases for J; bases not matched to a gene: 4. Germline loops: CDR1 LNHDA, CDR2 SQIVND (reference sequence). CDR3 sequence (DNA): TGTGCCAGTAGTGTACGACAGGGGGACGAGCAGTACTTC. As protein: CASSVRQGDEQYF.

This clone was picked up a small number of times. The chain is built from TRBV5-1 and TRBJ2-5; 8 positions agree with TRBD2. The CDR3 extends over 15 amino acids. Unmatched junction bases numbered 8, after V lost 0 bases and J lost 7 bases. Looked up from germline, CDR1 is SGHRS and CDR2 is YFSETQ. CDR3 coding DNA: TGCGCCAGCAGCTTGGTGGCCCAGGCGGGAGGGACCCAGTACTTC. Residues: CASSLVAQAGGTQYF.

This clone was recorded only once. The chain couples TRBV2 to TRBJ2-3; no reliable D call. Trimming removed 2 bases from V and 7 bases from J, with 4 bases in between. The V gene's germline CDR1 is SNHLY and CDR2 FYNNEI. The CDR3 contains 11 residues. In DNA form, the CDR3 reads TGTGCCAGCAGTGAATTGAATACGCAGTATTTT. This encodes CASSELNTQYF.

The rearrangement joins TRBV11-2 to TRBJ2-7, with D maybe TRBD2 (6 bases). Trimming left V 1 base short and J 1 base short, with 14 bases between. The CDR3 consists of 16 residues. Germline V lookup: CDR1 SGHAT, CDR2 FQNNGV. The CDR3 region has the DNA TGTGCCAGCAGCTTAGTGGGGAGGCATCCGTCCTACGAGCAGTACTTC. Protein product: CASSLVGRHPSYEQYF.

CDR3 in amino acids: CASSLGARNYGYTF. CDR3 coding DNA: TGTGCCAGCAGCTTAGGCGCCCGGAACTATGGCTACACCTTC. The chain links TRBV7-9 to TRBJ1-2, with D unresolved. V dropped 1 base and J dropped 2 bases, with 8 bases sitting between them. CDR3 length: 14 amino acids. Germline V gene sequence: CDR1 SEHNR, CDR2 FQNEAQ (reference sequence).

This chain joins TRBV4-1 and TRBJ2-7; possible D gene TRBD1, 6 bases. V was pared by 0 bases and J by 3 bases, with 15 bases between. The CDR3 loop spans 16 amino acids. Germline V lookup: CDR1 MGHRA, CDR2 YSYEKL. This CDR3 reads CASSQDGGGSDYEQYF. DNA of the CDR3: TGCGCCAGCAGCCAAGATGGTGGGGGCTCGGACTACGAGCAGTACTTC.

This sequence joins TRBV25-1 and TRBJ1-1; a weak D match, TRBD1 (5 bases). V gave up 3 bases and J gave up 10 bases, with 21 bases separating them. CDR1 is MGHDK and CDR2 is SYGVNS in the germline V gene. This CDR3 is 15 amino acids long. The CDR3 region has the DNA TGTGCCAGCAGTGATCTTTCGGTTGGGGCTCAGCGAGCTTTCTTT. Translating it yields CASSDLSVGAQRAFF.

The gene calls are TRBV10-3 and TRBJ1-1, with D hard to call. The CDR3 runs to 13 residues. Per the germline V gene, CDR1 is ENHRY and CDR2 is SYGVKD. V was clipped by 7 bases and J by 1 base, with 10 bases between them. CDR3 region: CAITADPNTEAFF. In DNA form, the CDR3 reads TGTGCCATCACCGCGGACCCGAACACTGAAGCTTTCTTT.

The chain employs TRBV5-5 and TRBJ1-1; TRBD1 matches at 11 bases. The CDR3 has 14 residues. After removal of 0 bases from V and 11 bases from J, the junction contained 6 bases not matched to a gene. Germline CDR1 is SGHKS and CDR2 is YYEKEE (reference sequence). The DNA of the CDR3 is TGTGCCAGCAGCTTGGGGACAGGGGGCTCTGGGGCTTTCTTT. Translating it yields CASSLGTGGSGAFF.

V and J are TRBV5-1 and TRBJ2-5; unclear D gene. Germline CDR1 and CDR2: SGHRS and YFSETQ. Trimming cost V 0 bases and J 3 bases, with 15 bases left between them. The CDR3 totals 16 residues. CDR3 bases: TGCGCCAGCAGCTTGGTCCCCCGCTTGGGGAAAGAGACCCAGTACTTC. Translated: CASSLVPRLGKETQYF.

The V and J genes are TRBV10-3 and TRBJ2-7; D is undetermined. This CDR3 region has 16 residues. Germline CDR1 ENHRY, CDR2 SYGVKD. Trimming removed 8 bases at V and 3 bases at J, with 23 bases between. The CDR3: CAIRSRRLNPNYEQYF. The CDR3 DNA follows: TGTGCCATCCGTAGTAGACGGCTGAACCCTAACTACGAGCAGTACTTC.

The CDR3 here is CASSERGVSTDTQYF. The DNA of the CDR3 is TGCGCCAGCAGCGAACGCGGCGTCAGCACAGATACGCAGTATTTT. The rearrangement uses TRBV4-3 and TRBJ2-3; D ambiguous. V lost 5 bases and J lost 0, with 12 bases in between. The CDR3 extends over 15 amino acids. Germline V gene data show CDR1 as LGHNA and CDR2 as YSLEER.

This chain links TRBV5-6 with TRBJ1-1, with a weak D call TRBD1 (6 bases). Per the germline V gene, CDR1 is SGHDT and CDR2 is YYEEEE. The CDR3 has 14 amino acids. Trimming took off 4 bases at V and 5 bases at J, with 15 bases between the two ends. Here the CDR3 DNA reads TGTGCCAGCAGCGCTACAGGGTGGGAGACTGAAGCTTTCTTT. Its protein product is CASSATGWETEAFF. Using reference TRBV5-6 and TRBJ1-1 for the parts outside the CDR3, the full variable domain is DAGVTQSPTHLIKTRGQQVTLRCSPKSGHDTVSWYQQALGQGPQFIFQYYEEEERQRGNFPDRFSGHQFPNYSSELNVNALLLGDSALYLCASSATGWETEAFFGQGTRLTVV.

The chain links TRBV9 to TRBJ2-3, with 8 bases aligning to TRBD2. J was trimmed by 1 base and V by 5 bases; bases with no gene match: 15. Germline values: CDR1 SGDLS, CDR2 YYNGEE. This CDR3 has 18 amino acids. The chain's CDR3 is CASSRWLAGGGGTDTQYF. The CDR3 DNA reads as TGTGCCAGCAGTCGGTGGCTAGCGGGTGGGGGGGGCACAGATACGCAGTATTTT.

This clone has a single count. This chain joins TRBV7-2 and TRBJ2-5; 10 bases match TRBD1. V lost 5 bases to trimming and J lost 3 bases; unmatched junction nucleotides: 3. The CDR3 has 14 amino acids. Germline V gene data show CDR1 as SGHTA and CDR2 as FQGNSA. The CDR3 loop reads CASSGGTGEETQYF. The DNA of the CDR3 is TGTGCCAGCAGCGGAGGGACAGGGGAAGAGACCCAGTACTTC.

The chain links TRBV28 to TRBJ2-7, with TRBD2 as a possible D gene (5 bases). CDR1 and CDR2 (germline): MDHEN, SYDVKM. The ends were cut back, 5 bases at V and 2 bases at J, with 16 bases in the middle. The CDR3 extends over 15 amino acids. The CDR3 DNA sequence: TGTGCCAGCAGTCCTCCCGGACTGCAGACCTACGAGCAGTACGTC. This encodes CASSPPGLQTYEQYV.

The V and J genes are TRBV6-1 and TRBJ2-7; the D gene is possibly TRBD1 (6 bases). Germline assignment: CDR1 MNHNS and CDR2 SASEGT. The V and J ends lost 0 bases and 3 bases respectively, with 12 bases between them. CDR3 size: 15 residues. CDR3 sequence: CASSEAPGAFYEQYF. The DNA for the CDR3 is TGTGCCAGCAGTGAAGCCCCAGGGGCCTTCTACGAGCAGTACTTC.

In DNA form, the CDR3 reads TGTGCCAGCAGTTACCTCAGTGTGCGGAGTTCCGAAGCTTTCTTT. It encodes CASSYLSVRSSEAFF. The chain is built from TRBV6-2 or TRBV6-3 and TRBJ1-1; D unclear. This CDR3 spans 15 amino acids. V lost 2 bases and J lost 8, with 18 bases in between. CDR1 is MNHEY, CDR2 SVGEGT, per germline.

The chain joins TRBV9 to TRBJ2-2, with unresolved D. This CDR3 is built from 13 residues. Germline V gene sequence: CDR1 SGDLS, CDR2 YYNGEE. V shed 1 base and J shed 3 bases, with 4 bases lying between them. The CDR3 is CASSVRYTGELFF. CDR3 sequence (DNA): TGTGCCAGCAGCGTAAGATACACCGGGGAGCTGTTTTTT. The complete variable domain, with remaining parts taken from reference TRBV9 and TRBJ2-2, reads DSGVTQTPKHLITATGQRVTLRCSPRSGDLSVYWYQQSLDQGLQFLIQYYNGEERAKGNILERFSAQQFPDLHSELNLSSLELGDSALYFCASSVRYTGELFFGEGSRLTVL.